Below, 22 T cell receptor beta chains from the same sample are listed, as sequenced in a study of Ad26.COV2.S vaccination and SARS-CoV-2 variants. Treatment here: around 19 received Ad26.COV2.S at low or high dose, single or two shots; roughly five received placebo; per-sample allocation not given. Vaccine and placebo recipients were sampled on day 63 after the first injection. Only in-frame clones appear in the TCRdb table, and some are missing; sequencing was by immunoSEQ multiplex PCR. The sample contains more than 300,000 clones, just under 85% of which appear only once. This specimen was peripheral blood, taken in a trial of Ad26.COV2.S vaccine versus placebo. The receptors here all came from a person between 18 and 65 years old who received the Ad26.COV2.S COVID-19 vaccine or a placebo.

The chain couples TRBV18 to TRBJ1-1, with D hard to call. The length of the CDR3 is 15 residues. Germline CDR1 is KGHSH and CDR2 is LQKENI. V gave up 3 bases and J gave up 2 bases, with 13 bases separating them. The CDR3: CASSPAGPPNTEAFF. CDR3 sequence (DNA): TGTGCCAGCTCACCCGCAGGTCCCCCTAACACTGAAGCTTTCTTT. The full variable domain, its missing parts supplied by reference TRBV18 and TRBJ1-1, is NAGVMQNPRHLVRRRGQEARLRCSPMKGHSHVYWYRQLPEEGLKFMVYLQKENIIDESGMPKERFSAEFPKEGPSILRIQQVVRGDSAAYFCASSPAGPPNTEAFFGQGTRLTVV.

The gene calls are TRBV28 and TRBJ1-1; 7 bases align to TRBD1. This CDR3 has 14 residues. Germline trimming cut 6 bases from V and 6 bases from J; bases unmatched to any gene: 10. Per the germline V gene, CDR1 is MDHEN and CDR2 is SYDVKM. The CDR3 sequence is CASSLRGLRPEAFF. The DNA of the CDR3 is TGTGCCAGCAGCTTGAGGGGGCTGAGACCTGAAGCTTTCTTT.

The CDR3 loop is CASSLVPGYGYTF. In DNA, the CDR3 is TGCGCCAGCAGCTTGGTGCCAGGGTATGGCTACACCTTC. The chain uses TRBV5-1 and TRBJ1-2, with D perhaps TRBD1 (5 bases). This CDR3 region has 13 residues. Between the trimmed V and J ends, which lost 0 bases and 5 bases, there was a span of 8 bases. Germline lookup yields CDR1 SGHRS and CDR2 YFSETQ.

The chain couples TRBV15 to TRBJ1-2, with 10 nucleotides matching TRBD1. The V and J ends lost 5 bases and 4 bases, in that order; junction bases with no gene match: 4. There are 14 residues in the CDR3. CDR1 and CDR2 (germline): LNHNV, YYDKDF (reference sequence). CDR3 DNA: TGTGCCACCAGCGGCGGGACAGGGGTCTATGGCTACACCTTC. This translates into CATSGGTGVYGYTF.

The chain links TRBV6-5 to TRBJ2-7, with TRBD1 as a possible D gene (5 bases). Germline CDR1 is MNHEY and CDR2 is SVGAGI. V was cut by 8 bases and J by 6 bases, with 23 bases left in between. CDR3 length: 15 amino acids. The CDR3 nucleotides read TGTGCCAGCGGGTACGCCGTTGGGCAGGGCACCGAGCAGTACTTC. Amino acids: CASGYAVGQGTEQYF.

The gene calls are TRBV11-3 and TRBJ1-2, with 10 bases that match TRBD1. The CDR3 spans 15 residues. CDR1 and CDR2 from the germline V gene are SGHNT and YENEEA. J was trimmed by 7 bases and V by 5 bases; bases with no gene match: 10. CDR3 DNA sequence: TGTGCCAGCAGCCAAAAAGACAGGGGGCGTTCTGGCTACACCTTC. It is translated as CASSQKDRGRSGYTF.

This clone was observed many times. The V call is TRBV7-3, the J call TRBJ1-6, with 8 positions matching TRBD1. Germline CDR1 and CDR2: SGHTA and FQGTGA. This CDR3 is built from 14 residues. The V gene end was trimmed by 5 bases and the J gene end by 10 bases; junction bases not matched to a gene: 7. CDR3 amino acids: CASSASGQASPLHF. CDR3 in DNA: TGTGCCAGCAGCGCCTCGGGACAGGCATCACCCCTCCACTTT.

The chain uses TRBV28 and TRBJ2-3; D could derive from TRBD1 or TRBD2 (5 bases each). V dropped 4 bases and J dropped 1 base, with 12 bases sitting between them. This CDR3 spans 15 amino acids. Germline lookup yields CDR1 MDHEN and CDR2 SYDVKM. The CDR3 nucleotides read TGTGCCAGCAGTTCGCCGGGACGGGGCACAGATACGCAGTATTTT. The encoded protein is CASSSPGRGTDTQYF.

To note about this clone: Mismatch with germline at one junction end may stem from a read error. This chain uses TRBV13 with TRBJ2-1, with unresolved D. This CDR3 region has 11 residues. In germline, CDR1 is PRHDT, CDR2 FYEKMQ (reference sequence). In nucleotides, the CDR3 is TGTGCCAGCAGCCTAGGAAATGAGCAGTTCTTC. Protein sequence: CASSLGNEQFF.

The J gene is TRBJ2-7, the V gene TRBV25-1; D may match TRBD1 or TRBD2 (6 bases each). With 4 bases removed from V and 7 bases from J, the gap between germline ends came to 14 bases. The CDR3 has 13 residues. Germline CDR1 and CDR2: MGHDK and SYGVNS. The CDR3 nucleotides read TGTGCCAGCAGTGGGAGGGGGGCAGGGGAGCAGTACTTC. Translation gives CASSGRGAGEQYF.

CDR3 nucleotide sequence: TGTGCCAGCAGCCAAGATGGGGGACTAGGGGGGTTGACCCAGTACTTC. This encodes CASSQDGGLGGLTQYF. J is TRBJ2-5 and V is TRBV4-2, with TRBD2 matching over 8 bases. CDR3 length: 16 amino acids. CDR1 is LGHNA, CDR2 YNFKEQ, per germline. Germline trimming cut 0 bases from V and 7 bases from J; bases unmatched to any gene: 10.

The J gene is TRBJ1-5, the V gene TRBV18; TRBD1 agrees at 12 bases. CDR3 length equals 20 residues. CDR1 is KGHSH and CDR2 is LQKENI in the germline V gene. V trimming: 1 base; J trimming: 6 bases; junction bases outside the gene matches: 16. CDR3 residues: CASSPRSPQSGQGAIQPQHF. CDR3 sequence (DNA): TGTGCCAGCTCACCACGTTCCCCACAATCGGGACAGGGGGCGATTCAGCCCCAGCATTTT.

V is TRBV6-5 and J is TRBJ2-7; D is ambiguous. This CDR3 has 13 amino acids. CDR1 is MNHEY and CDR2 is SVGAGI in the germline V gene. The V gene lost 7 bases and the J gene lost 3 bases, with 13 bases spanning the gap. CDR3 in amino acids: CASTPRGFYEQYF. As DNA, the CDR3 is TGTGCCAGCACCCCCCGTGGGTTCTACGAGCAGTACTTC.

CDR3 loop: CASRLGAAFAGNTIYF. CDR3 nucleotide sequence: TGTGCCAGCAGATTGGGGGCCGCCTTCGCTGGAAACACCATATATTTT. J is TRBJ1-3 and V is TRBV2; perhaps TRBD1 as D (6 bases). V was cut by 6 bases and J by 2 bases, with 17 bases left in between. Per germline, CDR1 SNHLY and CDR2 FYNNEI. This CDR3 is built from 16 residues. Drawing the rest from reference TRBV2 and TRBJ1-3, the complete variable domain is EPEVTQTPSHQVTQMGQEVILRCVPISNHLYFYWYRQILGQKVEFLVSFYNNEISEKSEIFDDQFSVERPDGSNFTLKIRSTKLEDSAMYFCASRLGAAFAGNTIYFGEGSWLTVV.

The chain couples TRBV6-1 to TRBJ2-2; 7 bases align to TRBD2. The J segment lost 13 bases and the V segment lost 7 bases, leaving 9 bases of the junction unmatched. The CDR3 covers 12 residues. Per germline, CDR1 MNHNS and CDR2 SASEGT. CDR3 DNA sequence: TGTGCCAGCACCTCTGGGGAGGGTTGGCTGTTTTTT. Its protein is CASTSGEGWLFF.

The rearrangement uses TRBV6-5 and TRBJ2-5; the D gene is possibly TRBD1 (6 bases). The CDR3 totals 13 residues. Germline values: CDR1 MNHEY, CDR2 SVGAGI. Trimming shortened V by 5 bases and J by 4 bases, and 11 bases separated the two germline ends. CDR3 bases: TGTGCCAGCAGTCCACAGGGTCGAGAGACCCAGTACTTC. Protein sequence: CASSPQGRETQYF.

The J gene is TRBJ2-3, the V gene TRBV7-8; 7 positions agree with TRBD1. V lost 3 bases, J lost 4 bases, and 4 bases stayed unmatched. In germline, CDR1 is SGHVS, CDR2 FQNEAQ. The CDR3 runs to 14 residues. DNA of the CDR3: TGTGCCAGCAGCTTTGACAGGGACCCAGATACGCAGTATTTT. Amino acids: CASSFDRDPDTQYF.

The J gene is TRBJ2-7, the V gene TRBV7-2; D is unclear. This CDR3 contains 15 residues. V shed 1 base and J shed 2 bases, with 12 bases lying between them. Germline CDR1 is SGHTA and CDR2 is FQGNSA. Here the CDR3 reads CASSLGSLATYEQYF. The CDR3 DNA reads TGTGCCAGCAGCTTAGGGTCCTTGGCAACCTACGAGCAGTACTTC. Looking up the rest from reference TRBV7-2 and TRBJ2-7 gives the full variable domain: GAGVSQSPSNKVTEKGKDVELRCDPISGHTALYWYRQSLGQGLEFLIYFQGNSAPDKSGLPSDRFSAERTGGSVSTLTIQRTQQEDSAVYLCASSLGSLATYEQYFGPGTRLTVT.

The chain joins TRBV28 to TRBJ1-5; TRBD1 matches at 10 bases. The V and J ends lost 3 bases and 6 bases, in that order; junction bases with no gene match: 11. Looked up from germline, CDR1 is MDHEN and CDR2 is SYDVKM. The CDR3 covers 17 residues. The CDR3 DNA sequence: TGTGCCAGCAGTTTTGTAAAAGTGACAGGGGGCGGTCAGCCCCAGCATTTT. Translation gives CASSFVKVTGGGQPQHF. The variable domain in full, with the rest retrieved from reference TRBV28 and TRBJ1-5, is DVKVTQSSRYLVKRTGEKVFLECVQDMDHENMFWYRQDPGLGLRLIYFSYDVKMKEKGDIPEGYSVSREKKERFSLILESASTNQTSMYLCASSFVKVTGGGQPQHFGDGTRLSIL.

The chain couples TRBV19 to TRBJ1-4; a weak D match, TRBD1 (6 bases). Germline V gene sequence: CDR1 LNHDA, CDR2 SQIVND (reference sequence). The CDR3 has 19 residues. Trimming left V 5 bases short and J 7 bases short, with 29 bases between. This CDR3 reads CASSSRQVSSSSGLEKLFF. CDR3 coding DNA: TGTGCCAGTAGTTCCCGACAGGTTTCATCCTCATCGGGACTTGAAAAACTGTTTTTT. Variable domain in full (rest from reference TRBV19 and TRBJ1-4): DGGITQSPKYLFRKEGQNVTLSCEQNLNHDAMYWYRQDPGQGLRLIYYSQIVNDFQKGDIAEGYSVSREKKESFPLTVTSAQKNPTAFYLCASSSRQVSSSSGLEKLFFGSGTQLSVL.

This clone appeared many times. The rearrangement uses TRBV21-1 and TRBJ2-3; the table's D gene call, TRBD2, was not cross checked with the DNA. TRBV21-1 is a listed pseudogene. The CDR3 has 17 residues. The CDR3 coding sequence is TGTGCCAGCAGCTCGCACTCTCTAGCGGGGGCGAACGATACGCAGTATTTT. Its protein is CASSSHSLAGANDTQYF.

This clone was seen a single time. The rearrangement uses TRBV19 and TRBJ1-5; D ambiguous. Looked up from germline, CDR1 is LNHDA and CDR2 is SQIVND (reference sequence). The CDR3 covers 16 residues. The V end lost 3 bases, the J end lost 5 bases, and 17 bases lay between the germline ends. CDR3 nucleotides: TGTGCCAGTAGTATTCAAGCCAGGCCGCCGTATCAGCCCCAGCATTTT. Amino acid sequence: CASSIQARPPYQPQHF. The complete variable domain, with remaining parts taken from reference TRBV19 and TRBJ1-5, reads DGGITQSPKYLFRKEGQNVTLSCEQNLNHDAMYWYRQDPGQGLRLIYYSQIVNDFQKGDIAEGYSVSREKKESFPLTVTSAQKNPTAFYLCASSIQARPPYQPQHFGDGTRLSIL.